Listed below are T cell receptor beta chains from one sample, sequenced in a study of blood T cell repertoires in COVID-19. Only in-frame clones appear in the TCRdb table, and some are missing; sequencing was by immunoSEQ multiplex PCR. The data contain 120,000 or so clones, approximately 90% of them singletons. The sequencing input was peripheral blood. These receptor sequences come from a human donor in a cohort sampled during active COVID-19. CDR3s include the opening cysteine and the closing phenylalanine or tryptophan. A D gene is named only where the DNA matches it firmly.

CDR3: CAISDLAGSGAYEQYF
D: TRBD2
length: 16
V: TRBV10-3

CDR3: CASSLKGNSPLHF
D: -
length: 13
V: TRBV6-5

CDR3: CASSEAGRPVSDTIYF
D: -
length: 16
V: TRBV6-1

CDR3: CASSLVRNTDTQYF
D: -
length: 14
V: TRBV5-6

CDR3: CASRRGIF
D: -
length: 8
V: TRBV5-8

CDR3: CAKHRNTGELFF
D: -
length: 12
V: TRBV2

CDR3: CASSLGTGRNSPLHF
D: TRBD1
length: 15
V: TRBV7-9

CDR3: CTSSRQGPWAQYF
D: -
length: 13
V: TRBV1

CDR3: CASSNSGGTTDTQYF
D: TRBD2
length: 15
V: TRBV6-6

CDR3: CASSLIGVGAKNEKLFF
D: -
length: 17
V: TRBV28

CDR3: CASSAEEGANIEELFF
D: -
length: 16
V: TRBV9

CDR3: CASSSRMDRRYNSPLHF
D: -
length: 17
V: TRBV27

CDR3: CASSSTGTRGINEQFF
D: -
length: 16
V: TRBV7-8

CDR3: CASSFGAIDNIQYF
D: -
length: 14
V: TRBV5-4

CDR3: CASSLYPLADSINGYTF
D: -
length: 17
V: TRBV13

CDR3: CASSFLSGPYEQYF
D: -
length: 14
V: TRBV7-9

CDR3: CASSSPTSGTGSYNEQFF
D: TRBD2
length: 18
V: TRBV9

CDR3: CASSLGRGDLSYEQYF
D: -
length: 16
V: TRBV7-9

CDR3: CAIGEDGRGDEQYF
D: TRBD2
length: 14
V: TRBV10-3

CDR3: CASSPGEGPPLHF
D: -
length: 13
V: TRBV28

CDR3: CASSLAGAMAFF
D: -
length: 12
V: TRBV7-9

CDR3: CSVSGGTSTDTQYF
D: -
length: 14
V: TRBV29-1

CDR3: CSVEGAEQTILNEQFF
D: -
length: 16
V: TRBV29-1

CDR3: CASSHLAGANEQFF
D: TRBD2
length: 14
V: TRBV4-1

CDR3: CASKWGHGGELFF
D: -
length: 13
V: TRBV2

CDR3: CASSQHNSYNYGYTF
D: -
length: 15
V: TRBV14

CDR3: CASSYMKGVAEAFF
D: -
length: 14
V: TRBV7-2

CDR3: CASSYRGLVSGELFF
D: TRBD2
length: 15
V: TRBV6-2/TRBV6-3

CDR3: CASSYGLAGTDTQYF
D: TRBD2
length: 15
V: TRBV6-2/TRBV6-3

CDR3: CASSLLGDQPQHF
D: -
length: 13
V: TRBV27